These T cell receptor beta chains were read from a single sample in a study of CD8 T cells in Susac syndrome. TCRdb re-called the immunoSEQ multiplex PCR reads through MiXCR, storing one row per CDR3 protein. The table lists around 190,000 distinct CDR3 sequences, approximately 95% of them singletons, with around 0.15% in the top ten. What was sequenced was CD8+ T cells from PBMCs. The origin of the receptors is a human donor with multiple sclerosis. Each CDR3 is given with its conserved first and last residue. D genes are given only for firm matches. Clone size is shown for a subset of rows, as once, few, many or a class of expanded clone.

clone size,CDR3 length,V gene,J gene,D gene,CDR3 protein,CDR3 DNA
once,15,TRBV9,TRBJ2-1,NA,CASSVGARGYNEQFF,TGTGCCAGCAGCGTAGGGGCCAGGGGCTACAATGAGCAGTTCTTC
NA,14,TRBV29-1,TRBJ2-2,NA,CSVAGSRATGELFF,TGCAGCGTTGCGGGTAGCAGGGCCACCGGGGAGCTGTTTTTT
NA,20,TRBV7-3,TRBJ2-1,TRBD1,CASSPYGQGNFKGSYNEQFF,TGTGCCAGCAGCCCGTACGGACAGGGAAATTTTAAAGGTTCCTACAATGAGCAGTTCTTC
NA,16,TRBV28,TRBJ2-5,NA,CASSAETSTIQETQYF,TGTGCCAGCAGCGCCGAGACATCAACCATCCAAGAGACCCAGTACTTC
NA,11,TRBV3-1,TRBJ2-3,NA,CASGPGDTQYF,TGTGCCAGCGGACCCGGCGATACGCAGTATTTT
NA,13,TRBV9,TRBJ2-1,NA,CASSVVVSNEQFF,TGTGCCAGCAGCGTAGTGGTGTCGAATGAGCAGTTCTTC
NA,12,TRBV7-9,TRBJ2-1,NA,CASSPYTNEQFF,TGTGCCAGCAGCCCATACACCAATGAGCAGTTCTTC
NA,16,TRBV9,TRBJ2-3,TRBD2,CASSATGGGPTDTQYF,TGTGCCAGCAGCGCAACTGGGGGAGGGCCGACAGATACGCAGTATTTT
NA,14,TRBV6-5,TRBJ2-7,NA,CASKIHSLSYEQYF,TGTGCCAGCAAGATTCACAGCCTTTCCTACGAGCAGTACTTC
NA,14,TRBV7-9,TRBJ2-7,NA,CASSLEDSSYEQYF,TGTGCCAGCAGCTTAGAGGACAGCTCCTACGAGCAGTACTTC
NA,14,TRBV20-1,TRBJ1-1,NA,CSARDSDMNTEAFF,TGCAGTGCTAGAGACTCGGACATGAACACTGAAGCTTTCTTT
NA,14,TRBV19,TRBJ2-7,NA,CASSIQPHNYEQYF,TGTGCCAGTAGTATTCAGCCCCACAACTACGAGCAGTACTTC
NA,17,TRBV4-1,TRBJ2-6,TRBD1,CASSQDQTGSGANVLTF,TGCGCCAGCAGCCAAGACCAGACAGGGTCTGGGGCCAACGTCCTGACTTTC
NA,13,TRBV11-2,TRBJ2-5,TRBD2,CASSPAGGETQYF,TGTGCCAGCAGCCCCGCGGGGGGAGAGACCCAGTACTTC
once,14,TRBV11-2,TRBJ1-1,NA,CASRAGLLDTEAFF,TGTGCCAGCAGGGCGGGACTCTTGGACACTGAAGCTTTCTTT
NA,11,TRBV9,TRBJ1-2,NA,CASSGGRGYTF,TGTGCCAGCAGCGGAGGTAGGGGCTACACCTTC
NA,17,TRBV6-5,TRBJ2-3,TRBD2,CASSYSRGGRATDTQYF,TGTGCCAGCAGTTACTCACGGGGCGGGAGGGCCACAGATACGCAGTATTTT
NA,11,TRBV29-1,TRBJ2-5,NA,CSATYQETQYF,TGCAGCGCTACCTATCAGGAGACCCAGTACTTC
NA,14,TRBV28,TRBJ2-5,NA,CASSAFSPVETQYF,TGTGCCAGCAGTGCCTTCTCTCCTGTTGAGACCCAGTACTTC
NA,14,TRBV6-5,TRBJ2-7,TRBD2,CASSYSTSGYEQYF,TGTGCCAGCAGTTACTCGACTAGCGGCTACGAGCAGTACTTC
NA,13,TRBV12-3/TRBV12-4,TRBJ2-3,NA,CASSLTTTDTQYF,TGTGCCAGCAGTTTAACAACCACAGATACGCAGTATTTT
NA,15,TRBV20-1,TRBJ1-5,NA,CSARDRRGVVQPQHF,TGCAGTGCTAGAGATAGGAGGGGAGTCGTTCAGCCCCAGCATTTT
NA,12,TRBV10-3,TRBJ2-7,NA,CAISAGVHEQYF,TGTGCCATCAGTGCTGGGGTCCACGAGCAGTACTTC
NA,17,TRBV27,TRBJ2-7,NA,CASSSWVDRPGVYEQYF,TGTGCCAGCAGTTCCTGGGTCGACAGGCCGGGCGTTTACGAGCAGTACTTC
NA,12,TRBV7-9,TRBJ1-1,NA,CASDEVGTEAFF,TGTGCCAGCGACGAAGTAGGCACTGAAGCTTTCTTT
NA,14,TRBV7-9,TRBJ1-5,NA,CASSDPRENQPQHF,TGTGCCAGCAGCGACCCACGGGAAAATCAGCCCCAGCATTTT
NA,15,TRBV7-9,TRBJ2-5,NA,CASSLVGSGQETQYF,TGTGCCAGCAGCTTAGTCGGTAGCGGCCAAGAGACCCAGTACTTC
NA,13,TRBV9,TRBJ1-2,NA,CASSASDPYGYTF,TGTGCCAGCAGCGCCTCGGATCCCTATGGCTACACCTTC
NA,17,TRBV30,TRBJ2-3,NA,CAWSATVIRVEADTQYF,TGTGCCTGGAGTGCCACCGTGATCAGGGTTGAGGCAGATACGCAGTATTTT
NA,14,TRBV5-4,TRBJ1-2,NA,CASSLVGGPYGYTF,TGTGCCAGCAGCTTGGTCGGCGGTCCCTATGGCTACACCTTC
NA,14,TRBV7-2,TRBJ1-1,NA,CASSLVFRDTEAFF,TGTGCCAGCAGCTTAGTTTTCAGGGACACTGAAGCTTTCTTT
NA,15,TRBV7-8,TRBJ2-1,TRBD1,CASSSGTGLWDEQFF,TGTGCCAGCAGCTCCGGGACAGGGCTCTGGGATGAGCAGTTCTTC
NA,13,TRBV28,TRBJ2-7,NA,CASRMDGFYEQYF,TGTGCCAGCAGGATGGACGGATTCTACGAGCAGTACTTC